Listed here are 20 T cell receptor beta chains from one sample, sequenced in a study of PD-L1 blockade in urothelial cancer. As for time point: pretreatment peripheral blood. The assay was immunoSEQ multiplex PCR, and TCRdb's table has in-frame clones only and misses some. The table lists about 63,000 clones, approximately 81% of them singletons. The sequenced sample was PBMCs, obtained around atezolizumab (anti-PD-L1) treatment. The origin of the receptors is a man between 65 and 80 years old with urothelial cancer.

V is TRBV6-1 and J is TRBJ2-7, with D perhaps TRBD2 (5 bases). Germline V gene sequence: CDR1 MNHNS, CDR2 SASEGT. With 3 bases removed from V and 4 bases from J, the gap between germline ends came to 10 bases. This CDR3 is built from 13 residues. In DNA, the CDR3 is TGTGCCAGCAGTGAGAGAGGGCCTTACGAGCAGTACTTC. It codes for CASSERGPYEQYF.

The chain links TRBV28 to TRBJ2-7; the match to TRBD2 covers 7 bases. Germline CDR1 reads MDHEN; CDR2 reads SYDVKM. The J segment lost 4 bases and the V segment lost 6 bases, leaving 18 bases of the junction unmatched. The CDR3 contains 17 residues. The CDR3 protein is CASSWTSGNQVSYEQYF. As DNA, the CDR3 is TGTGCCAGCAGCTGGACGAGCGGGAACCAAGTGTCGTACGAGCAGTACTTC.

The J gene is TRBJ2-1, the V gene TRBV5-1; the match to TRBD1 covers 7 bases. The germline V gene has CDR1 SGHRS and CDR2 YFSETQ. The V and J ends lost 6 bases and 3 bases, in that order; junction bases with no gene match: 9. This CDR3 has 15 residues. The CDR3 DNA sequence: TGCGCCAGCACTACCGGGACAGCAAACTACAATGAGCAGTTCTTC. Its translation: CASTTGTANYNEQFF.

This sequence joins TRBV25-1 and TRBJ2-1, with 11 bases identical to TRBD2. This CDR3 comprises 18 residues. The trim removed 4 bases at V and 4 bases at J, leaving 12 bases unmatched. Per germline, CDR1 MGHDK and CDR2 SYGVNS. The CDR3 region has the DNA TGTGCCAGCAGTGGTAGACTAGCGGGAATTCTTACGTACAATGAGCAGTTCTTC. Translating it yields CASSGRLAGILTYNEQFF.

This chain joins TRBV4-1 and TRBJ2-2; TRBD2 matches at 13 bases. Germline V gene lookup returns CDR1 MGHRA and CDR2 YSYEKL. The trim removed 4 bases at V and 3 bases at J, leaving 2 bases unmatched. This CDR3 has 16 residues. This CDR3 is CASSLGLAGHTGELFF. The CDR3, as DNA: TGCGCCAGCAGCCTGGGACTAGCGGGACACACCGGGGAGCTGTTTTTT.

The chain joins TRBV14 to TRBJ2-1; 10 nucleotides line up with TRBD2. With V trimmed by 4 bases and J by 0 bases, 3 bases remained unmatched. The CDR3 sequence is 16 residues long. Germline loops: CDR1 SGHDN, CDR2 FVKESK. CDR3 loop: CASSLSGGSSYNEQFF. For the CDR3, the DNA is TGTGCCAGCAGCCTTAGCGGGGGGAGCTCCTACAATGAGCAGTTCTTC.

The chain uses TRBV7-9 and TRBJ2-5, with TRBD2 identical over 11 bases. There are 17 residues in the CDR3. Germline CDR1 and CDR2: SEHNR and FQNEAQ (reference sequence). Losses at the gene ends were 3 bases for V and 4 bases for J; bases not matched to a gene: 10. The CDR3 spells CASSFALAGVGVETQYF. The CDR3 DNA follows: TGTGCCAGCAGCTTCGCACTAGCGGGAGTTGGGGTAGAGACCCAGTACTTC.

The V and J genes are TRBV11-3 and TRBJ2-7; 7 bases are shared with TRBD2. The germline CDR1 and CDR2 sequences are SGHNT and YENEEA. Losses at the gene ends were 1 base for V and 3 bases for J; bases not matched to a gene: 3. This CDR3 spans 14 amino acids. This chain's CDR3 is CASSLGRGDYEQYF. As DNA, the CDR3 is TGTGCCAGCAGCTTAGGCCGGGGGGACTACGAGCAGTACTTC. The variable domain in full, with the rest retrieved from reference TRBV11-3 and TRBJ2-7, is EAGVVQSPRYKIIEKKQPVAFWCNPISGHNTLYWYLQNLGQGPELLIRYENEEAVDDSQLPKDRFSAERLKGVDSTLKIQPAELGDSAVYLCASSLGRGDYEQYFGPGTRLTVT.

The table lists this clone with a few counts. V is TRBV9 and J is TRBJ1-1; tentatively, D is TRBD1 (6 bases). Per germline, CDR1 SGDLS and CDR2 YYNGEE. V was cut by 2 bases and J by 1 base, with 9 bases left in between. The CDR3 extends over 14 amino acids. The CDR3 loop is CASSVQGKNTEAFF. The CDR3, as DNA: TGTGCCAGCAGCGTCCAGGGGAAGAACACTGAAGCTTTCTTT.

The chain links TRBV5-6 to TRBJ2-1, with 8 nucleotides matching TRBD1. Germline loops: CDR1 SGHDT, CDR2 YYEEEE. The CDR3 extends over 16 amino acids. V shed 2 bases and J 4 bases; nucleotides not matched to a gene: 8. The CDR3 sequence: CASSFTTGVSYNEQFF. The CDR3 DNA is TGTGCCAGCAGCTTCACGACAGGGGTTAGTTACAATGAGCAGTTCTTC.

V and J are TRBV29-1 and TRBJ1-1, with D perhaps TRBD1 (6 bases). The CDR3 contains 14 residues. With 4 bases removed from V and 4 bases from J, the gap between germline ends came to 16 bases. In germline, CDR1 is SQVTM, CDR2 ANQGSEA. This CDR3 reads CSVASPLGGTEAFF. The CDR3, as DNA: TGCAGCGTTGCGTCCCCCCTAGGGGGCACTGAAGCTTTCTTT.

V is TRBV28 and J is TRBJ1-5, with D perhaps matching TRBD1 (5 bases). V lost 7 bases, J lost 9 bases, and 19 bases lay in between. CDR3 length equals 14 residues. Per the germline V gene, CDR1 is MDHEN and CDR2 is SYDVKM. The CDR3 is CASKIGGAWGPQHF. CDR3 sequence (DNA): TGTGCCAGCAAAATCGGCGGGGCGTGGGGGCCCCAGCATTTT.

The V call is TRBV9, the J call TRBJ2-1, with TRBD2 identical over 10 bases. Germline V CDR1 and CDR2: SGDLS, YYNGEE. J lost 7 bases, V lost 3 bases, and 4 bases had no gene match. This CDR3 spans 14 amino acids. This chain's CDR3 is CASSGAGGRNEQFF. CDR3 sequence (DNA): TGTGCCAGCAGCGGAGCGGGAGGGCGTAATGAGCAGTTCTTC. Based on the CDR3 plus reference TRBV9 and TRBJ2-1, the full variable domain is DSGVTQTPKHLITATGQRVTLRCSPRSGDLSVYWYQQSLDQGLQFLIQYYNGEERAKGNILERFSAQQFPDLHSELNLSSLELGDSALYFCASSGAGGRNEQFFGPGTRLTVL.

The V gene is TRBV10-1, the J gene TRBJ1-1, with 7 positions matching TRBD1. CDR3 length: 17 residues. CDR1 WNHNN and CDR2 SYGVQD come from the germline V gene (reference sequence). J was trimmed by 1 base and V by 5 bases; bases with no gene match: 13. The CDR3 region has the DNA TGCGCCAGCAGTCCGGGTTGGGGGACAGCCCCGAACACTGAAGCTTTCTTT. Protein: CASSPGWGTAPNTEAFF.

In nucleotides, the CDR3 is TGTGCCATCAGAGAGGGACAGGGGGCGAGCACAGATACGCAGTATTTT. It encodes CAIREGQGASTDTQYF. The chain is built from TRBV10-3 and TRBJ2-3; 12 bases align to TRBD1. Germline V lookup: CDR1 ENHRY, CDR2 SYGVKD. The V and J ends lost 6 bases and 0 bases, in that order; junction bases with no gene match: 4. The CDR3 covers 16 residues.

V is TRBV6-1 and J is TRBJ1-1, with TRBD1 identical over 8 bases. CDR3 length equals 14 residues. V trimming: 6 bases; J trimming: 3 bases; junction bases outside the gene matches: 6. Germline V lookup: CDR1 MNHNS, CDR2 SASEGT. The CDR3 DNA is TGTGCCAGCAGCCTGAACAGGGGGGACACTGAAGCTTTCTTT. Translation gives CASSLNRGDTEAFF.

The CDR3 coding sequence is TGTGCCAGCAGCTTAGGTGTAGCGGGGAACACCGGGGAGCTGTTTTTT. Protein product: CASSLGVAGNTGELFF. V and J are TRBV7-2 and TRBJ2-2; 7 bases agree with TRBD2. The CDR3 totals 16 residues. After removal of 1 base from V and 1 base from J, the junction contained 3 bases not matched to a gene. CDR1 is SGHTA and CDR2 is FQGNSA in the germline V gene. Full variable domain (remainder filled in from reference TRBV7-2 and TRBJ2-2): GAGVSQSPSNKVTEKGKDVELRCDPISGHTALYWYRQSLGQGLEFLIYFQGNSAPDKSGLPSDRFSAERTGGSVSTLTIQRTQQEDSAVYLCASSLGVAGNTGELFFGEGSRLTVL.

The chain has TRBV19 and TRBJ1-1; 7 bases align to TRBD1. The CDR3 covers 14 residues. CDR1 and CDR2 from the germline V gene are LNHDA and SQIVND (reference sequence). J gave up 5 bases and V 3 bases, and 6 bases lay outside the gene matches. The CDR3 loop is CASSILDRRTEAFF. In nucleotides, the CDR3 is TGTGCCAGTAGTATTTTGGACAGGAGGACTGAAGCTTTCTTT.

This clone was counted once. The chain joins TRBV19 to TRBJ1-1; unclear D gene. V lost 3 bases and J lost 1, with 9 bases in between. Germline values: CDR1 LNHDA, CDR2 SQIVND (reference sequence). This CDR3 is built from 14 residues. The CDR3 bases are TGTGCCAGTAGTATCCCAGGCAAGAACACTGAAGCTTTCTTT. Translated, it gives CASSIPGKNTEAFF.

This clone was picked up many times. This sequence joins TRBV9 and TRBJ1-1; 7 nucleotides line up with TRBD1. The junction had 9 bases not matched to a gene; V was cut back by 3 bases and J by 4 bases. Germline CDR1 is SGDLS and CDR2 is YYNGEE. The length of the CDR3 is 15 residues. CDR3 in amino acids: CASSGTNRGGTEAFF. In nucleotides, the CDR3 is TGTGCCAGCAGCGGAACTAACAGGGGAGGCACTGAAGCTTTCTTT.